Each of the 18 T cell receptor beta chains below was sequenced from the same sample in a study of spatial heterogeneity in lung cancer. Their antigens are not known. Indicated time point: sample taken at primary tumor resection. General observations from the study: Mutation tallies in tumors tracked expanded intratumoral alpha and beta TCR counts.

TCRdb called the 5' RACE reads again in MiXCR, with one record for every CDR3 protein. The sample lists around 8,100 distinct CDR3 sequences; around 5.7% were seen once. The specimen was lung tumor tissue, collected at surgery. Receptors were obtained from a male donor with early-stage non-small cell lung cancer.

This clonotype was seen at least ten times. The chain joins TRBV7-2 to TRBJ1-2; D ambiguous. The CDR3 covers 16 residues. CDR1 SGHTA and CDR2 FQGNSA come from the germline V gene. Trimming stripped 3 bases from V and 8 bases from J, with 22 bases between. For the CDR3, the DNA is TGTGCCAGCAGCTTGTACAGTGAAAAGATCTATGGCGGCTACACCTTC. It translates to CASSLYSEKIYGGYTF.

The chain joins TRBV6-2 or TRBV6-3 to TRBJ1-1, with 8 bases matching TRBD1. V shed 6 bases, J shed 1 base, and the junction held 7 bases outside the gene matches. The CDR3 is 15 residues long. Per the germline V gene, CDR1 is MNHEY and CDR2 is SVGEGT. This CDR3 reads CASRAGGGKNTEAFF. The CDR3 DNA reads TGTGCCAGCAGAGCAGGGGGCGGAAAGAACACTGAAGCTTTCTTT.

The V and J genes are TRBV5-1 and TRBJ1-1; D ambiguous. V was pared by 0 bases and J by 6 bases, with 9 bases between. The CDR3 has 13 amino acids. Looked up from germline, CDR1 is SGHRS and CDR2 is YFSETQ. CDR3 in amino acids: CASSLEQWSEAFF. In DNA form, the CDR3 reads TGCGCCAGCAGCTTGGAACAGTGGTCTGAAGCTTTCTTT. Together with reference TRBV5-1 and TRBJ1-1, the CDR3 gives the full variable domain: KAGVTQTPRYLIKTRGQQVTLSCSPISGHRSVSWYQQTPGQGLQFLFEYFSETQRNKGNFPGRFSGRQFSNSRSEMNVSTLELGDSALYLCASSLEQWSEAFFGQGTRLTVV.

A word on this clonotype: A much more abundant neighbour one base away suggests this may be a read error. V usage is TRBV9 and J usage is TRBJ2-5, with TRBD2 identical over 14 bases. Germline V gene data show CDR1 as SGDLS and CDR2 as YYNGEE. There are 16 residues in the CDR3. For the CDR3, the DNA is TGTGACAGCAGCATGGACGGGACTAGCGGGGGAGAGACCCAGTACTTC. Protein: CDSSMDGTSGGETQYF.

This clonotype was seen repeatedly, ten times or more. The chain recombines TRBV5-1 with TRBJ2-5; D is unresolved. Per the germline V gene, CDR1 is SGHRS and CDR2 is YFSETQ. V was shortened by 0 bases and J by 2 bases, with 5 bases between the two germline ends. The CDR3 has 13 residues. The chain's CDR3 is CASSLASQETQYF. The CDR3 DNA is TGCGCCAGCAGCTTGGCTAGTCAAGAGACCCAGTACTTC.

This clonotype has ten or more counts. The chain couples TRBV2 to TRBJ1-5; D is unresolved. Germline loops: CDR1 SNHLY, CDR2 FYNNEI. The CDR3 has 15 amino acids. Trimming took off 6 bases at V and 2 bases at J, with 14 bases between the two ends. CDR3: CASRRLDGGNQPQHF. CDR3 DNA: TGTGCCAGCAGACGCCTCGACGGGGGCAATCAGCCCCAGCATTTT.

This clonotype was detected many times. V is TRBV18 and J is TRBJ2-1; D is uncertain. The CDR3 is made up of 13 amino acids. Germline assignment: CDR1 KGHSH and CDR2 LQKENI. V was trimmed by 1 base and J by 1 base, leaving 2 bases between them. This CDR3 reads CASSPQSYNEQFF. The CDR3 DNA follows: TGTGCCAGCTCACCACAGTCCTACAATGAGCAGTTCTTC.

This clonotype has ten or more counts. The V call is TRBV10-3, the J call TRBJ2-3; TRBD2 agrees at 7 bases. Germline CDR1 is ENHRY and CDR2 is SYGVKD. CDR3 length: 20 residues. The V segment lost 5 bases and the J segment 1 base; nucleotides outside the gene matches: 21. CDR3 nucleotides: TGTGCCATCAGTCTAGTGGCGGGAGCTAGCATTATACCGGGCACAGATACGCAGTATTTT. This sequence encodes CAISLVAGASIIPGTDTQYF.

This clonotype was detected ten times or more. This sequence joins TRBV5-1 and TRBJ1-5; possible D gene TRBD1, 6 bases. Between the trimmed V and J ends, which lost 4 bases and 1 base, there was a span of 15 bases. Germline CDR1 SGHRS, CDR2 YFSETQ. This CDR3 region has 16 residues. In nucleotides, the CDR3 is TGCGCCAGCAGCCCGGGGGGCAGGGGAAGCAATCAGCCCCAGCATTTT. Translating it yields CASSPGGRGSNQPQHF.

This clonotype was found many times. The CDR3 region has the DNA TGTGCCAGCAGCTTAGGACAAGAACTTGAAGCTTTCTTT. Translated, it gives CASSLGQELEAFF. This chain uses TRBV7-9 with TRBJ1-1; no firm D call. The V gene lost 1 base and the J gene lost 7 bases, with 10 bases spanning the gap. The CDR3 extends over 13 amino acids. CDR1 and CDR2 (germline): SEHNR, FQNEAQ (reference sequence).

This clonotype has ten or more counts. This chain uses TRBV5-1 with TRBJ1-2; 8 nucleotides match TRBD1. Germline V gene sequence: CDR1 SGHRS, CDR2 YFSETQ. The length of the CDR3 is 16 residues. Trimming removed 0 bases from V and 4 bases from J; junction bases left unmatched: 8. Here the CDR3 DNA reads TGCGCCAGCAGCTTGGATCTTGGACAGGGATTCTATGGCTACACCTTC. The encoded protein is CASSLDLGQGFYGYTF.

This clonotype has ten or more counts. V is TRBV6-6 and J is TRBJ2-5; 8 nucleotides align to TRBD2. V lost 4 bases and J lost 5; bases outside the gene matches: 6. This CDR3 has 14 residues. The germline V gene encodes CDR1 MNHNY and CDR2 SVGAGI (reference sequence). CDR3 amino acids: CASSFGRAWETQYF. The CDR3 region has the DNA TGTGCCAGCAGTTTCGGGAGGGCCTGGGAGACCCAGTACTTC.

The sample holds many counts of this clonotype. The CDR3 reads CASRGTGGVGQPQHF. In DNA form, the CDR3 reads TGTGCCAGCAGGGGTACAGGGGGCGTTGGGCAGCCCCAGCATTTT. The chain is built from TRBV6-5 and TRBJ1-5, with 9 bases aligning to TRBD1. V dropped 6 bases and J dropped 7; count of bases not matched to a gene: 10. The CDR3 totals 15 residues. Germline CDR1 and CDR2: MNHEY and SVGAGI.

This clonotype has a handful of counts. J is TRBJ2-1 and V is TRBV28; 10 nucleotides match TRBD2. There are 13 residues in the CDR3. Per germline, CDR1 MDHEN and CDR2 SYDVKM. After removal of 5 bases from V and 15 bases from J, the junction contained 10 bases not matched to a gene. CDR3 in DNA: TGTGCCAGCAGTGAAACTAGCGGGATGAACCCGTTCTTC. Residues: CASSETSGMNPFF.

This clonotype was seen many times. V is TRBV6-2 or TRBV6-3 and J is TRBJ1-5; possibly TRBD1 for D (5 bases). The CDR3 sequence is 16 residues long. Germline loops: CDR1 MNHEY, CDR2 SVGEGT. Trimming removed 2 bases at V and 2 bases at J, with 13 bases between. This CDR3 is CASSYPGRRGNQPQHF. The CDR3 nucleotides read TGTGCCAGCAGTTACCCAGGGCGGCGGGGCAATCAGCCCCAGCATTTT.

Many counts were recorded for this clonotype. The germline gene is not matched at one end of the junction; a read error may be the cause. J is TRBJ2-4 and V is TRBV11-1, with 7 positions matching TRBD1. Germline V CDR1 and CDR2: SGHAT, FQDESV (reference sequence). The CDR3 extends over 10 amino acids. In DNA, the CDR3 is TGTGCCAGCACCCTTGGACAGGCCTTCTTC. Its protein is CASTLGQAFF.

This clonotype was observed many times. This rearrangement joins TRBV4-3 to TRBJ1-1; unclear D gene. Germline-derived CDR1 and CDR2 are LGHNA and YSLEER. The CDR3 consists of 14 residues. The ends were cut back, 0 bases at V and 2 bases at J, with 7 bases in the middle. This chain's CDR3 is CASSQDLYNTEAFF. The DNA of the CDR3 is TGCGCCAGCAGCCAAGATCTATACAACACTGAAGCTTTCTTT.

Sample share makes this clonotype medium-sized. As DNA, the CDR3 is TGTGCCAGCTCACTTCATAGCACAGGGGTCGAGCAGTACTTC. This encodes CASSLHSTGVEQYF. The chain joins TRBV18 to TRBJ2-7; 7 positions agree with TRBD1. Germline V gives CDR1 KGHSH, CDR2 LQKENI. V lost 4 bases, J lost 6 bases, and 9 bases stayed unmatched. The CDR3 runs to 14 residues. Combining the CDR3 with reference TRBV18 and TRBJ2-7 gives the whole variable domain NAGVMQNPRHLVRRRGQEARLRCSPMKGHSHVYWYRQLPEEGLKFMVYLQKENIIDESGMPKERFSAEFPKEGPSILRIQQVVRGDSAAYFCASSLHSTGVEQYFGPGTRLTVT.